The clone carrying this TCR beta chain was seen at least ten times. The antigen is undetermined. The data derive from a study of post-analysis software for immune sequencing data. Study observations and caveats: Roughly five TRBV segments appeared more often in patients than in controls, and TRBV5-6, TRBV5-1 and TRBV20-1 were among these.

The germline V and J ends were trimmed by 1 base and 3 bases, with 10 bases remaining between them. The CDR3 loop spans 15 amino acids. Per germline, CDR1 SGHAT and CDR2 FQNNGV. Unique molecular identifiers had been added to the TCR beta cDNA libraries. A single record per CDR3 protein comes from TCRdb applying MiXCR to the PCR reads. The table has a few hundred thousand distinct CDR3 sequences, 36% seen once; the top ten hold around 5.2%. This chain joins TRBV11-2 and TRBJ2-1, with no clear D. This receptor was identified in a girl aged 10-17 years with multiple sclerosis. The specimen sequenced was blood. The CDR3 reads CASSLGSAGYNEQFF. DNA for the CDR3: TGTGCCAGCAGCTTAGGAAGCGCCGGCTACAATGAGCAGTTCTTC.